These 23 T cell receptor beta chains were all obtained from the same sample, sequenced in a study of graft-versus-host responses after intestinal transplantation (dated by TCRdb to the early 2020s). The label giving this sample's time point can be read as: cells obtained before transplantation from donor or recipient. The method behind the library was the immunoSEQ multiplex PCR assay. TCRdb holds this immuneACCESS table with in-frame rearrangements only. Some clones are missing; in checked studies, unresolved V genes explain under half, and the rest has no known cause. The sample data list about 96,000 clones, and around nine tenths of these were observed just once. 0.15% to 0.2% of the sample is in the top ten clones. These receptors have no known antigen. The source material was unstimulated CD4+ T cells sorted from spleen or lymph node cells, sampled before intestinal transplant. Receptor source: a human donor who received an intestinal transplant.

The chain links TRBV6-4 to TRBJ2-7; D unclear. The CDR3 loop spans 15 amino acids. The V gene lost 6 bases and the J gene lost 3 bases, with 18 bases spanning the gap. The germline V gene has CDR1 MRHNA and CDR2 SNTAGT. The CDR3 is CASRAPCPRYYEQYF. As DNA, the CDR3 is TGTGCCAGCAGAGCCCCTTGTCCGCGGTACTACGAGCAGTACTTC.

The chain recombines TRBV6-1 with TRBJ2-7, with 13 bases that match TRBD2. CDR1 and CDR2 from the germline V gene are MNHNS and SASEGT. Germline trimming cut 4 bases from V and 2 bases from J; bases unmatched to any gene: 5. This CDR3 comprises 16 residues. CDR3 DNA: TGTGCCAGCAGTGGGAGGACTAGCGGGGGAACCTACGAGCAGTACTTC. Translated: CASSGRTSGGTYEQYF.

The CDR3 DNA sequence: TGCGCCAGCAGCTTGGAATGGGCTAGCACAGATACGCAGTATTTT. It specifies CASSLEWASTDTQYF. The chain has TRBV5-1 and TRBJ2-3; D remains ambiguous. CDR1 SGHRS and CDR2 YFSETQ come from the germline V gene. V shed 0 bases and J shed 0 bases, with 8 bases lying between them. The CDR3 consists of 15 residues.

The chain joins TRBV9 to TRBJ1-6; D unresolved. The V and J ends lost 0 bases and 7 bases respectively, with 14 bases between them. The CDR3 is made up of 16 amino acids. Germline assignment: CDR1 SGDLS and CDR2 YYNGEE. Written as DNA, the CDR3 is TGTGCCAGCAGCGTAGACGCCATTGGGCGAAATTCACCCCTCCACTTT. This codes for CASSVDAIGRNSPLHF. Drawing the rest from reference TRBV9 and TRBJ1-6, the complete variable domain is DSGVTQTPKHLITATGQRVTLRCSPRSGDLSVYWYQQSLDQGLQFLIQYYNGEERAKGNILERFSAQQFPDLHSELNLSSLELGDSALYFCASSVDAIGRNSPLHFGNGTRLTVT.

The V gene is TRBV7-2, the J gene TRBJ2-7, with 7 nucleotides matching TRBD2. J gave up 1 base and V 5 bases, and 5 bases lay outside the gene matches. The CDR3 loop spans 14 amino acids. Germline CDR1 is SGHTA and CDR2 is FQGNSA. The CDR3 here is CASSVRTSSYEQYF. In nucleotides, the CDR3 is TGTGCCAGCAGCGTCCGGACTAGTTCCTACGAGCAGTACTTC.

V is TRBV5-1 and J is TRBJ1-2; D is perhaps TRBD1 (5 bases). Germline-derived CDR1 and CDR2 are SGHRS and YFSETQ. Trimming left V 0 bases short and J 0 bases short, with 9 bases between. The CDR3 totals 15 residues. CDR3 protein: CASSLGATANYGYTF. Here the CDR3 DNA reads TGCGCCAGCAGCTTGGGGGCGACAGCTAACTATGGCTACACCTTC.

J is TRBJ2-3 and V is TRBV5-1, with 11 nucleotides matching TRBD2. The germline gives CDR1 SGHRS, CDR2 YFSETQ. V lost 0 bases to trimming and J lost 2 bases; unmatched junction nucleotides: 5. This CDR3 has 17 residues. The CDR3 loop is CASSLVSGGASTDTQYF. The CDR3 DNA sequence: TGCGCCAGCAGCTTGGTTAGCGGGGGGGCCTCCACAGATACGCAGTATTTT.

V is TRBV5-8 and J is TRBJ1-5; a possible D gene is TRBD1 (5 bases). This CDR3 contains 15 residues. Germline CDR1 reads SGHTS; CDR2 reads YDEGEE. The V and J ends lost 0 bases and 3 bases respectively, with 10 bases between them. CDR3 DNA sequence: TGTGCCAGCAGCTTGGTTACAGGTTACAATCAGCCCCAGCATTTT. Amino acid sequence: CASSLVTGYNQPQHF.

V usage is TRBV30 and J usage is TRBJ2-7; 11 nucleotides agree with TRBD2. V trimming: 2 bases; J trimming: 3 bases; junction bases outside the gene matches: 3. The CDR3 is made up of 14 amino acids. Germline V gene sequence: CDR1 GTSNPN, CDR2 SVGIG (reference sequence). This CDR3 is CAWSRGLAGYEQYF. The CDR3 DNA reads as TGTGCCTGGAGTAGAGGACTAGCGGGCTACGAGCAGTACTTC.

J is TRBJ1-2 and V is TRBV7-9, with D hard to call. Germline assignment: CDR1 SEHNR and CDR2 FQNEAQ (reference sequence). Trimming pared 1 base from V and 4 bases from J, leaving 10 bases between. The CDR3 totals 14 residues. CDR3 amino acids: CASSLVGVSYGYTF. Here the CDR3 DNA reads TGTGCCAGCAGCTTAGTCGGGGTCAGCTATGGCTACACCTTC.

The V gene is TRBV6-6, the J gene TRBJ1-2; D remains ambiguous. The CDR3 sequence is 16 residues long. V was pared by 7 bases and J by 6 bases, with 24 bases between. Germline V gene data show CDR1 as MNHNY and CDR2 as SVGAGI (reference sequence). The CDR3 region is CASTILGSPREDGYTF. As DNA, the CDR3 is TGTGCCAGCACTATACTTGGGTCACCCCGGGAGGATGGCTACACCTTC.

The chain is built from TRBV4-3 and TRBJ1-2; D remains ambiguous. Germline-derived CDR1 and CDR2 are LGHNA and YSLEER. Trimming took 4 bases from V and 0 from J, leaving 12 bases between them. This CDR3 spans 15 amino acids. CDR3 nucleotides: TGCGCCAGCAGCCGGGGAGTACAGACTAACTATGGCTACACCTTC. Translation gives CASSRGVQTNYGYTF.

The chain joins TRBV29-1 to TRBJ1-1; D is unresolved. This CDR3 comprises 14 residues. The V and J ends lost 8 bases and 4 bases respectively, with 20 bases between them. The germline V gene has CDR1 SQVTM and CDR2 ANQGSEA. Here the CDR3 DNA reads TGCAGCCCAGCGCTTCTGGCCGGCCGCACTGAAGCTTTCTTT. Residues: CSPALLAGRTEAFF.

DNA of the CDR3: TGTGCCAGCAGTGACCTTGCGCTAGCGGGAGGTGTAATAGAGACCCAGTACTTC. It encodes CASSDLALAGGVIETQYF. J is TRBJ2-5 and V is TRBV2, with 11 bases matching TRBD2. Germline-derived CDR1 and CDR2 are SNHLY and FYNNEI. With 3 bases clipped from V and 4 bases from J, the junction kept 13 bases outside the gene matches. CDR3 length: 18 residues.

The rearrangement links TRBV7-3 to TRBJ2-5; D gene ambiguous. The germline CDR1 and CDR2 sequences are SGHTA and FQGTGA. Trimming took off 5 bases at V and 4 bases at J, with 8 bases between the two ends. The CDR3 loop spans 12 amino acids. The CDR3 sequence is CASSPNGETQYF. For the CDR3, the DNA is TGTGCCAGCAGCCCCAACGGAGAGACCCAGTACTTC.

The genes are TRBV7-2 and TRBJ2-7, with 10 bases matching TRBD2. CDR1 and CDR2 (germline): SGHTA, FQGNSA. This CDR3 is 18 amino acids long. Trimming at V came to 5 bases and at J to 0 bases, leaving 13 bases not matched to a gene. This CDR3 is CASSPLSSGSQSSYEQYF. The CDR3 nucleotides are TGTGCCAGCAGCCCTTTATCTAGCGGGAGCCAAAGCTCCTACGAGCAGTACTTC.

The CDR3 sequence: CASSLDSSGAYNEQFF. Written as DNA, the CDR3 is TGCGCCAGCAGCTTGGATTCTAGCGGAGCCTACAATGAGCAGTTCTTC. The chain has TRBV5-1 and TRBJ2-1, with 7 bases aligning to TRBD2. V was clipped by 0 bases and J by 2 bases; unmatched bases: 5. The CDR3 length is 16 residues. The germline gives CDR1 SGHRS, CDR2 YFSETQ. The full variable domain, in which reference TRBV5-1 and TRBJ2-1 provide the parts outside the CDR3, is KAGVTQTPRYLIKTRGQQVTLSCSPISGHRSVSWYQQTPGQGLQFLFEYFSETQRNKGNFPGRFSGRQFSNSRSEMNVSTLELGDSALYLCASSLDSSGAYNEQFFGPGTRLTVL.

J is TRBJ2-5 and V is TRBV7-8; TRBD1 agrees at 9 bases. Trimming cost V 5 bases and J 1 base; bases outside gene matches: 8. CDR1 and CDR2 from the germline V gene are SGHVS and FQNEAQ. This CDR3 has 16 amino acids. CDR3 loop: CASSRTGDRAQETQYF. CDR3 coding DNA: TGTGCCAGCAGCCGGACAGGGGATCGGGCCCAAGAGACCCAGTACTTC.

Only one count was recorded for this clone. This sequence joins TRBV11-2 and TRBJ1-2; a weak D match, TRBD1 (6 bases). The V end lost 6 bases, the J end lost 0 bases, and 17 bases lay between the germline ends. From germline, CDR1 is SGHAT and CDR2 FQNNGV. This CDR3 has 16 amino acids. The CDR3 bases are TGTGCCAGCAGTCAAACCTGGACAGATTCTAACTATGGCTACACCTTC. Protein: CASSQTWTDSNYGYTF.

V is TRBV5-4 and J is TRBJ2-1; TRBD2 agrees at 11 bases. The CDR3 covers 16 residues. Per germline, CDR1 SGHNT and CDR2 YYREEE (reference sequence). After removal of 2 bases from V and 7 bases from J, the junction contained 8 bases not matched to a gene. The CDR3, as DNA: TGTGCCAGCAGCTTAGGTCCTAGCGGGAGGATAAATGAGCAGTTCTTC. It is translated as CASSLGPSGRINEQFF. The full variable domain, its missing parts supplied by reference TRBV5-4 and TRBJ2-1, is ETGVTQSPTHLIKTRGQQVTLRCSSQSGHNTVSWYQQALGQGPQFIFQYYREEENGRGNFPPRFSGLQFPNYSSELNVNALELDDSALYLCASSLGPSGRINEQFFGPGTRLTVL.

This chain connects TRBV5-6 to TRBJ1-5; no definite D call. The V gene lost 2 bases and the J gene lost 6 bases, with 6 bases spanning the gap. There are 12 residues in the CDR3. The V gene's germline CDR1 is SGHDT and CDR2 YYEEEE. The CDR3 coding sequence is TGTGCCAGCAGCTTCGGGTTTCAGCCCCAGCATTTT. Encoded protein: CASSFGFQPQHF.

The chain uses TRBV5-1 and TRBJ2-7; 10 bases fit TRBD1. V gave up 4 bases and J gave up 3 bases; unmatched junction bases: 4. From germline, CDR1 is SGHRS and CDR2 YFSETQ. This CDR3 spans 14 amino acids. Here the CDR3 DNA reads TGCGCCAGCAGCCCCGGGACAGGGGTCTACGAGCAGTACTTC. As protein: CASSPGTGVYEQYF.

A single count supports this clone. This chain uses TRBV11-2 with TRBJ2-7; 10 nucleotides match TRBD2. From germline, CDR1 is SGHAT and CDR2 FQNNGV. This CDR3 contains 15 residues. Trimming removed 3 bases from V and 4 bases from J; junction bases left unmatched: 6. As DNA, the CDR3 is TGTGCCAGCAGCTTTGCTTCTAGCGGGAGTTACGAGCAGTACTTC. Residues: CASSFASSGSYEQYF.